Following are 28 T cell receptor beta chains from one sample sequenced in a study of response to subunit inactivated influenza vaccine. Using its own MiXCR run on the RT-PCR reads, TCRdb lists one record per CDR3 protein. The profile shows over 400,000 distinct CDR3 sequences, approximately 11% of them singletons. The source material was PBMCs from blood, sampled around seven weeks after vaccination. Source of these receptors: a man over 45 who received an inactivated influenza vaccine.

The CDR3 DNA is TGTGCCAGCAGTTTCGCAGGGGAAGGCTACGAGCAGTACTTC. Protein product: CASSFAGEGYEQYF. The V call is TRBV27, the J call TRBJ2-7; tentatively, D is TRBD1 (6 bases). Germline values: CDR1 MNHEY, CDR2 SMNVEV (reference sequence). The CDR3 is 14 amino acids. The V end was cut by 3 bases, the J end by 3 bases, with 12 bases between.

In this sample, this clonotype turned up a few times. This chain connects TRBV20-1 to TRBJ2-5; D gene uncertain. Germline V CDR1 and CDR2: DFQATT, SNEGSKA (reference sequence). Trimming took 6 bases from V and 7 from J, leaving 21 bases between them. The CDR3 runs to 14 residues. CDR3 sequence: CSAPHSRIAGTQYF. The CDR3 DNA follows: TGCAGTGCGCCCCATTCCCGAATTGCCGGGACCCAGTACTTC.

This clonotype was counted only a few times. J is TRBJ2-1 and V is TRBV6-5, with a possible D match to TRBD2 (7 bases). The CDR3 consists of 17 residues. Trimming took 0 bases from V and 4 from J, leaving 16 bases between them. The germline V gene has CDR1 MNHEY and CDR2 SVGAGI. Here the CDR3 DNA reads TGTGCCAGCAGTTACTCGTTGTTAGGGGGGGATTACAATGAGCAGTTCTTC. Protein: CASSYSLLGGDYNEQFF.

This clonotype has just a few counts. J is TRBJ2-7 and V is TRBV7-2; 7 bases are shared with TRBD2. V trimming: 0 bases; J trimming: 2 bases; junction bases outside the gene matches: 10. The CDR3 runs to 17 residues. Germline CDR1 and CDR2: SGHTA and FQGNSA. CDR3 sequence: CASSLALASGNPYEQYF. The CDR3 bases are TGTGCCAGCAGCTTAGCGTTAGCCAGCGGGAACCCCTACGAGCAGTACTTC.

CDR3 in DNA: TGTGCCTGGAGTGTAGGGGTCGGGGAGCTGTTTTTT. It is translated as CAWSVGVGELFF. The V call is TRBV30, the J call TRBJ2-2, with D perhaps matching TRBD1 (5 bases). From germline, CDR1 is GTSNPN and CDR2 SVGIG (reference sequence). This CDR3 is built from 12 residues. V gave up 0 bases and J gave up 7 bases, with 6 bases separating them.

Ten or more counts support this clonotype. The genes are TRBV6-1 and TRBJ2-6; 7 bases line up with TRBD1. The CDR3 contains 16 residues. From germline, CDR1 is MNHNS and CDR2 SASEGT. The trim removed 6 bases at V and 0 bases at J, leaving 5 bases unmatched. CDR3 protein: CASSPRGFSGANVLTF. CDR3 nucleotide sequence: TGTGCCAGCAGCCCCAGGGGGTTCTCTGGGGCCAACGTCCTGACTTTC.

This clonotype was detected many times. The chain joins TRBV20-1 to TRBJ2-3; 7 bases are a match to TRBD1. V gave up 6 bases and J gave up 2 bases; unmatched junction bases: 8. The CDR3 totals 14 residues. From germline, CDR1 is DFQATT and CDR2 SNEGSKA (reference sequence). This CDR3 reads CSANGQVDTDTQYF. Here the CDR3 DNA reads TGCAGTGCAAATGGACAGGTTGACACAGATACGCAGTATTTT.

V is TRBV7-2 and J is TRBJ2-3; weak D call: TRBD2 (5 bases). Trimming left V 1 base short and J 5 bases short, with 10 bases between. The CDR3 contains 14 residues. Germline lookup yields CDR1 SGHTA and CDR2 FQGNSA. CDR3 residues: CASSLVLGVDTQYF. The CDR3 region has the DNA TGTGCCAGCAGCTTAGTACTAGGTGTAGATACGCAGTATTTT.

V is TRBV11-2 and J is TRBJ2-1; perhaps TRBD2 as D (5 bases). CDR1 is SGHAT, CDR2 FQNNGV, per germline. CDR3 length: 16 amino acids. V shed 5 bases and J shed 8 bases, with 22 bases lying between them. The CDR3 protein is CASSAFSLSGSHEQFF. The CDR3 DNA follows: TGTGCCAGCAGCGCTTTCAGCTTGAGTGGGAGTCATGAGCAGTTCTTC.

This clonotype was observed a few times. The CDR3 loop is CASSTHRTTSSDTQYF. In nucleotides, the CDR3 is TGTGCCAGCAGTACCCACCGGACAACTAGTTCAGATACGCAGTATTTT. V gene TRBV6-2 or TRBV6-3 combines with J gene TRBJ2-3; D tentatively reads TRBD1 or TRBD2 (5 bases each). The germline gives CDR1 MNHEY, CDR2 SVGEGT. This CDR3 region has 16 residues. V was trimmed by 5 bases and J by 4 bases, leaving 19 bases between them.

The CDR3 region is CASRTGGSGANVLTF. In DNA form, the CDR3 reads TGTGCCAGCAGGACAGGGGGGTCTGGGGCCAACGTCCTGACTTTC. The chain links TRBV7-2 to TRBJ2-6; 9 nucleotides match TRBD1. CDR1 and CDR2 from the germline V gene are SGHTA and FQGNSA. This CDR3 comprises 15 residues. V lost 6 bases to trimming and J lost 1 base; unmatched junction nucleotides: 1. The variable domain in full, completed from reference TRBV7-2 and TRBJ2-6, reads GAGVSQSPSNKVTEKGKDVELRCDPISGHTALYWYRQSLGQGLEFLIYFQGNSAPDKSGLPSDRFSAERTGGSVSTLTIQRTQQEDSAVYLCASRTGGSGANVLTFGAGSRLTVL.

The gene calls are TRBV7-9 and TRBJ2-7, with D uncertain. This CDR3 is 13 amino acids long. Trimming removed 4 bases at V and 7 bases at J, with 14 bases between. Germline values: CDR1 SEHNR, CDR2 FQNEAQ (reference sequence). CDR3 DNA: TGTGCCAGCAGCTCCCAACCGCCAAAGGAGCAGTACTTC. Its translation is CASSSQPPKEQYF.

The CDR3 nucleotides read TGTGCCAGCAGCCCAGGCTTCGCGCGGGGGGTTAATGAGCAGTTCTTC. Translating it yields CASSPGFARGVNEQFF. J is TRBJ2-1 and V is TRBV7-6, with TRBD2 identical over 8 bases. This CDR3 has 16 amino acids. The V segment lost 5 bases and the J segment 7 bases; nucleotides outside the gene matches: 13. Germline V lookup: CDR1 SGHVS, CDR2 FNYEAQ. The whole variable domain, remainder taken from reference TRBV7-6 and TRBJ2-1, is GAGVSQSPRYKVTKRGQDVALRCDPISGHVSLYWYRQALGQGPEFLTYFNYEAQQDKSGLPNDRFSAERPEGSISTLTIQRTEQRDSAMYRCASSPGFARGVNEQFFGPGTRLTVL.

This clonotype was found a few times. This sequence joins TRBV5-5 and TRBJ2-5; 7 bases are shared with TRBD1. Unmatched junction bases numbered 6, after V lost 0 bases and J lost 4 bases. Germline CDR1 SGHKS, CDR2 YYEKEE (reference sequence). CDR3 length: 15 amino acids. In nucleotides, the CDR3 is TGTGCCAGCAGCTTGGGTAGAGGGGGCTTAGAGACCCAGTACTTC. This sequence encodes CASSLGRGGLETQYF.

This clonotype was counted at least ten times. The gene calls are TRBV12-3 or TRBV12-4 and TRBJ2-1; TRBD2 agrees at 14 bases. The ends lost 6 bases at V and 10 bases at J; junction bases unmatched: 8. The CDR3 is 15 residues long. The DNA for the CDR3 is TGTGCCAGCAGCCCGGGACTAGCGGGAGTGGGGGAGCAGTTCTTC. This gives the protein CASSPGLAGVGEQFF.

About this clonotype itself: A single base separates this from a much larger clone, so it may be a read error. This sequence joins TRBV24-1 and TRBJ2-7; D may be TRBD1 (5 bases). CDR1 is KGHDR and CDR2 is SFDVKD in the germline V gene. This CDR3 spans 13 amino acids. CDR3 loop: CATSDRVYYERYF. In nucleotides, the CDR3 is TGTGCCACCAGTGACAGGGTCTACTACGAGCGGTACTTC.

This clonotype was seen repeatedly, ten times or more. The rearrangement uses TRBV20-1 and TRBJ2-7; D remains unclear. The germline gives CDR1 DFQATT, CDR2 SNEGSKA (reference sequence). V gave up 0 bases and J gave up 4 bases, with 13 bases separating them. The CDR3 is made up of 14 amino acids. The CDR3 loop reads CSAREGNTWYEQYF. The CDR3, as DNA: TGCAGTGCTAGAGAGGGAAACACTTGGTACGAGCAGTACTTC.

V and J are TRBV12-3 or TRBV12-4 and TRBJ2-3; 13 positions match TRBD2. This CDR3 contains 15 residues. Trimming took 4 bases from V and 10 from J; bases not matched to a gene: 8. The CDR3 DNA is TGTGCCAGCAGTTCTATGACTAGCGGGGGGCCCGCGCAGTATTTT. Protein product: CASSSMTSGGPAQYF.

The V call is TRBV5-1, the J call TRBJ2-5; D call uncertain. Germline V lookup: CDR1 SGHRS, CDR2 YFSETQ. The CDR3 runs 16 residues. V lost 0 bases and J lost 0, with 12 bases in between. The CDR3 spells CASSLGLWGYQETQYF. Here the CDR3 DNA reads TGCGCCAGCAGCTTGGGATTGTGGGGTTACCAAGAGACCCAGTACTTC. Variable domain in full (rest from reference TRBV5-1 and TRBJ2-5): KAGVTQTPRYLIKTRGQQVTLSCSPISGHRSVSWYQQTPGQGLQFLFEYFSETQRNKGNFPGRFSGRQFSNSRSEMNVSTLELGDSALYLCASSLGLWGYQETQYFGPGTRLLVL.

This clonotype was detected only a few times. The chain has TRBV5-1 and TRBJ2-7, with 11 positions matching TRBD1. Unmatched junction bases numbered 13, after V lost 2 bases and J lost 3 bases. This CDR3 is 18 amino acids long. Germline lookup yields CDR1 SGHRS and CDR2 YFSETQ. The CDR3 reads CASSLDPGTGGKFYEQYF. In DNA form, the CDR3 reads TGCGCCAGCAGCTTAGACCCGGGGACAGGGGGGAAGTTCTACGAGCAGTACTTC. Drawing the rest from reference TRBV5-1 and TRBJ2-7, the complete variable domain is KAGVTQTPRYLIKTRGQQVTLSCSPISGHRSVSWYQQTPGQGLQFLFEYFSETQRNKGNFPGRFSGRQFSNSRSEMNVSTLELGDSALYLCASSLDPGTGGKFYEQYFGPGTRLTVT.

This clonotype was picked up many times. This chain connects TRBV4-2 to TRBJ2-5; D unclear. The germline V and J ends were trimmed by 2 bases and 5 bases, with 12 bases remaining between them. The CDR3 covers 14 residues. The germline V gene encodes CDR1 LGHNA and CDR2 YNFKEQ. The CDR3 DNA is TGTGCCAGCAGCCAAAATGACGGATTGGAGACCCAGTACTTC. Translating gives CASSQNDGLETQYF.

As DNA, the CDR3 is TGCAGCGTTGACCAACCCGATGAGCAGTTCTTC. This sequence encodes CSVDQPDEQFF. V and J are TRBV29-1 and TRBJ2-1; the D is unclear. CDR3 length: 11 amino acids. Germline-derived CDR1 and CDR2 are SQVTM and ANQGSEA. The V and J ends lost 3 bases and 8 bases respectively, with 8 bases between them.

This clonotype was seen only a few times. This CDR3 is CASSLIPAGGSDTQYF. The CDR3 DNA reads as TGTGCCAGCAGCTTGATCCCAGCGGGGGGATCAGATACGCAGTATTTT. The J gene is TRBJ2-3, the V gene TRBV5-5; 9 bases map to TRBD2. Germline lookup yields CDR1 SGHKS and CDR2 YYEKEE (reference sequence). The CDR3 spans 16 residues. J lost 4 bases, V lost 1 base, and 7 bases had no gene match.

This chain joins TRBV5-1 and TRBJ1-1; TRBD1 is a possible D gene (5 bases). The CDR3 runs 19 residues. Germline values: CDR1 SGHRS, CDR2 YFSETQ. The V and J ends lost 4 bases and 0 bases respectively, with 25 bases between them. CDR3 in DNA: TGCGCCAGCAGCCCCGGCATCTTATTGGGGGTTCGCATGAACACTGAAGCTTTCTTT. Translation: CASSPGILLGVRMNTEAFF.

This clonotype was observed at least ten times. The chain couples TRBV12-3 or TRBV12-4 to TRBJ2-6, with D unresolved. The CDR3 spans 16 residues. Trimming cost V 6 bases and J 0 bases, with 12 bases left between them. In DNA, the CDR3 is TGTGCCAGCAGGGCTATAGACCACTCTGGGGCCAACGTCCTGACTTTC. Encoded protein: CASRAIDHSGANVLTF.

The chain is built from TRBV3-1 and TRBJ2-2; 8 nucleotides align to TRBD2. The ends lost 11 bases at V and 0 bases at J; junction bases unmatched: 17. This CDR3 comprises 18 residues. The germline gives CDR1 LGHDT, CDR2 YNNKEL (reference sequence). The CDR3 DNA reads as TGTGCCCTCCGGGGGGGCAGGCGAATAATCGCGAACACCGGGGAGCTGTTTTTT. This translates into CALRGGRRIIANTGELFF. Full variable domain (missing parts from reference TRBV3-1 and TRBJ2-2): DTAVSQTPKYLVTQMGNDKSIKCEQNLGHDTMYWYKQDSKKFLKIMFSYNNKELIINETVPNRFSPKSPDKAHLNLHINSLELGDSAVYFCALRGGRRIIANTGELFFGEGSRLTVL.

In its sample, this clonotype was seen a few times. The chain uses TRBV15 and TRBJ2-3; D could derive from TRBD1 or TRBD2 (6 bases each). CDR3 length: 15 amino acids. Germline V gene data show CDR1 as LNHNV and CDR2 as YYDKDF (reference sequence). Trimming took off 0 bases at V and 2 bases at J, with 9 bases between the two ends. The DNA for the CDR3 is TGTGCCACCAGCAGAGACAGGGGACTCACAGATACGCAGTATTTT. Amino acids: CATSRDRGLTDTQYF.

This clonotype showed up just a few times. This chain connects TRBV5-8 to TRBJ2-2; D possibly corresponds to TRBD2 (5 bases). Germline loops: CDR1 SGHTS, CDR2 YDEGEE. The CDR3 extends over 15 amino acids. V lost 0 bases and J lost 4, with 10 bases in between. This CDR3 reads CASSLVAAATGELFF. The CDR3 region has the DNA TGTGCCAGCAGCTTGGTCGCAGCGGCCACCGGGGAGCTGTTTTTT.